These 3 T cell receptor beta chains were sequenced from one sample in a study of T cells in women clearing cervical HPV infection. The table came from immunoSEQ multiplex PCR; TCRdb's copy has only in-frame clones and leaves some out. The table lists some 20,000 clones. Sequenced material: blood buffy coat. These receptors originate from a woman between 18 and 75 years old with a cervical HPV16 infection that either progressed to CIN3+ or cleared (not recorded which).

CDR3: CSARQGSSYSNQPQHF. Incomplete CDR3 DNA: TGCAGTGCTAGACAGGGGTCCTCTTATAGCAATCAGCCC. V and J are TRBV20-1 and TRBJ1-5; D perhaps matches TRBD1 (6 bases). The CDR3 goes on 3 residues after the read ends, and that part is filled in from the germline J gene. This CDR3 region has 16 residues. Germline CDR1 DFQATT, CDR2 SNEGSKA (reference sequence). The V and J ends lost 2 bases and 0 bases respectively, with 14 bases between them.

Details on this clone: The CDR3 extends 3 residues past the end of the read, so its final part is completed from the germline J gene. This chain links TRBV6-1 with TRBJ2-3; 8 bases fit TRBD2. The CDR3 has 15 residues. Per the germline V gene, CDR1 is MNHNS and CDR2 is SASEGT. The junction had 3 bases not matched to a gene; V was cut back by 0 bases and J by 4 bases. The chain's CDR3 is CASSEALGGADTQYF. CDR3 bases read: TGTGCCAGCAGTGAAGCGCTCGGGGGGGCAGATACG.

This clone ranks as medium-sized in terms of frequency. The read halts 3 residues ahead of the CDR3 end, with the missing end drawn from the germline J gene. V usage is TRBV5-4 and J usage is TRBJ1-2; D not certain. Germline V lookup: CDR1 SGHNT, CDR2 YYREEE (reference sequence). CDR3 size: 15 residues. The CDR3 loop is CASSLTSGFTDTYTF. The DNA read from the CDR3 is TGTGCCAGCAGCTTGACTAGCGGGTTCACAGATACC.